The 6 T cell receptor beta chains reported below all come from one sample, sequenced in a study of Graves' ophthalmopathy and Graves' hyperthyroidism (dated by TCRdb to 2017 to 2018). Sequencing took place on an Illumina HiSeq 2000. For repertoire sequencing, TCR beta CDR3 regions were amplified from RNA transcripts. A first-round RT-PCR used HTBI primers with the Qiagen OneStep RT-PCR kit, followed by a second-round multiplex PCR, size selection and purification. TCRdb passed the public sequencing reads through fastp at Q25 and MiXCR, retaining productive beta sequences. Rows with a matching CDR3 protein are joined into one entry that keeps the most common DNA and genes. A total of roughly 500,000 distinct CDR3 sequences appear in this sample, over 13% of them only once. 8% to 10% of the sample belongs to the ten largest clones. Sequenced material: blood. The receptors derive from a woman under 40 with Graves' ophthalmopathy. Donor details come from another sample of the same person, matched by shared clones.

This clonotype was found many times. The chain uses TRBV2 and TRBJ1-2, with D unresolved. CDR3 length: 12 residues. Trimming left V 8 bases short and J 4 bases short, with 11 bases between. From germline, CDR1 is SNHLY and CDR2 FYNNEI. CDR3 in DNA: TGTGCCAGCGGTAGGGAAGCCTATGGCTACACCTTC. Its translation: CASGREAYGYTF.

This clonotype was picked up many times. This chain uses TRBV6-5 with TRBJ2-7; 7 bases align to TRBD2. V gave up 2 bases and J gave up 4 bases; unmatched junction bases: 5. The CDR3 has 14 amino acids. Germline loops: CDR1 MNHEY, CDR2 SVGAGI. CDR3 nucleotides: TGTGCCAGCAGTTACGGCGGGAGAAAGTACGAGCAGTACTTC. Translation: CASSYGGRKYEQYF.

This clonotype was observed at least ten times. The CDR3 region has the DNA TGCAGTGCTGCCGGGACGAGTAACACTGAAGCTTTCTTT. Translation gives CSAAGTSNTEAFF. V gene TRBV20-1 combines with J gene TRBJ1-1; D might be TRBD1 (5 bases). The germline V and J ends were trimmed by 5 bases and 2 bases, with 12 bases remaining between them. Germline assignment: CDR1 DFQATT and CDR2 SNEGSKA (reference sequence). The CDR3 runs 13 residues.

This rearrangement joins TRBV6-5 to TRBJ1-6; no definite D call. Germline CDR1 reads MNHEY; CDR2 reads SVGAGI. The V end was cut by 0 bases, the J end by 10 bases, with 13 bases between. The CDR3 sequence is 15 residues long. DNA for the CDR3: TGTGCCAGCAGTTACTCTAACTATCTCAGGTCACCCCTCCACTTT. Translated: CASSYSNYLRSPLHF.

This clonotype has ten or more counts. This chain connects TRBV5-1 to TRBJ2-7, with 12 bases fitting TRBD1. V was clipped by 3 bases and J by 6 bases; unmatched bases: 7. The CDR3 runs 15 residues. CDR1 and CDR2 from the germline V gene are SGHRS and YFSETQ. Written as DNA, the CDR3 is TGCGCCAGCAGCTCTACCGGGACAGGGGGCTTCGAGCAGTACTTC. Its translation: CASSSTGTGGFEQYF.

About this clonotype itself: In this CDR3 the conserved last residue, phenylalanine or tryptophan, is missing, so a read error is likely. This sequence joins TRBV7-9 and TRBJ1-2, with D possibly TRBD1 on 6 matching bases. The CDR3 is 12 residues long. V lost 10 bases and J lost 6, with 15 bases in between. In germline, CDR1 is SEHNR, CDR2 FQNEAQ (reference sequence). The CDR3 DNA reads as TGTGCCACCACTCTTTACAGGGATGGCTACACCGTC. Translation: CATTLYRDGYTV.